Reported below is one TCR beta chain. Its antigen is unknown. Clones were sequenced by immunoSEQ multiplex PCR, and TCRdb holds only the in-frame ones, with some missing. This table has 110,000 to 150,000 clones, approximately 92% appearing once. The data derive from a study of T cell responses to AZD1222 COVID-19 vaccine. The CDR3 contains 13 residues. Trimming removed 4 bases at V and 6 bases at J, with 10 bases between. Germline values: CDR1 SGDLS, CDR2 YYNGEE. Notes on the study in general: Increases in Spike-specific TCR breadth and depth were seen after two AZD1222 doses. Donors were largely white British and mainly female; clonal diversity was possibly underestimated. Only 5 or 6 people who got AZD1222 tested seropositive at baseline.

Second-dose timings of about 4 or about 12 weeks were pooled. The V gene is TRBV9, the J gene TRBJ2-2, with D maybe TRBD1 (5 bases). This receptor was obtained from an adult who received the AZD1222 COVID-19 vaccine. Specimen: peripheral blood, collected 28 days after the second AZD1222 dose. The CDR3 sequence: CASSMTVSGELFF. The DNA for the CDR3 is TGTGCCAGCAGCATGACAGTTTCCGGGGAGCTGTTTTTT.